Sequencing of this TCR beta chain was carried out in a study of blood T cells in healthy people across ages (dated by TCRdb to between 2014 and 2017). Study-level background: In model experiments, roughly one uniquely barcoded TCR beta cDNA molecule per two T cells was captured by template switching. Two additional independent replicas of 1 million unique cDNA reads from the same blood draw were analyzed for two donors (one aged 18 to 30 and one aged 80 or older). The donors were divided into four age groups: young (average about 15 years), middle-aged (about 40), aged (62) and long-lived (roughly 88). To track age-related changes in TCR beta repertoire diversity, the study relied on deep sequencing normalized with unique cDNA molecular identifiers. Donors of different ages were randomly distributed across sequencing lanes to avoid experimental bias. The full study reports these points: Bulk unsorted PBMC profiling prevented conclusive comparison of naive and antigen-experienced compartments. Because the CMV infection status of the donors was unknown, age-related changes in expanded clonotypes may potentially have been confounded. As age increased, observed TCR beta diversity per million T cells dropped in a roughly linear way, and a significant reduction was already evident by age 40. Estimates of total diversity based on one million sequenced T cells were regarded as lower bounds and as underestimates. Compared with the aged group, the long-lived group had more naive CD4+ T cells, fewer expanded clones and increased TCR diversity, suggesting age selection. Observed TCR beta diversity correlated strongly with the percentage of naive T cells measured by flow cytometry.

The library was generated by 5' RACE. Reads for this sample came from an Illumina HiSeq 2500. A second PCR of roughly 6 to 11 cycles was run with a J-beta primer mix and a sample-barcoded 5' primer. Each TCR beta cDNA molecule received a unique molecular identifier from a template-switch 5' adaptor carrying 12 random nucleotides. Each sample yielded at least 3 million CDR3-containing paired-end reads. First-strand cDNA synthesis was performed from all RNA using the Mint cDNA synthesis kit, with priming by a TRBC-specific oligonucleotide. Following uracil-DNA glycosylase treatment, a first 18-cycle PCR with universal primers M1SS and BC2_uni_R was performed on all cDNA. The authors processed their data as follows. For normalization, 1 million high-quality reads were randomly selected from each sample, with every read carrying a distinct molecular identifier. Instead of being binned into consensus sequences, reads with shared molecular identifiers were discarded. MiTCR, set to a Q25 quality threshold and the strictest error-elimination algorithm, was used for CDR3 identification, clonotype clustering and error correction. Lower-bound total TCR beta diversity was estimated with a nonparametric unseen species model using Euler transformation. The public reads were reprocessed in TCRdb via fastp at Q25 and MiXCR, keeping in-frame beta chains. Merged by CDR3 protein, the rows form single entries marked with the most common genes and DNA. The V and J calls come from TCRdb's annotation, not from the publication. The sample table holds around 1.5 million distinct CDR3 sequences, of which 59% were seen once. The leading ten clones occupy 6.7% of the sample.

In the germline V gene, CDR1 corresponds to MGHRA and CDR2 to YSYEKL. V was cut back by 4 bases and J by 4 bases, leaving a gap of 16 bases between them. The CDR3 runs 15 residues from the cysteine to the phenylalanine. The DNA shown is the 45-base CDR3, in frame from base 1. Of note for this clonotype: The clone's antigen remains unknown. The input lacks base qualities; no much larger clone sits a single base away.

The 39 donors, aged roughly 6 to 95 years, were systemically healthy Caucasian individuals from Russia. Each donor gave about 9.2 milliliters of peripheral blood, drawn into EDTA-treated Vacutainer tubes. PBMCs were isolated by Ficoll-Paque density-gradient centrifugation, with at least 7 million obtained per sample. Trizol reagent was used to extract total RNA from the PBMCs, yielding at least 6 micrograms per sample. Naive CD45RAhigh/CD27high T cell percentages were measured by flow cytometry on a PBMC aliquot from every donor. The source material was blood. Rearrangement joined TRBV4-1 to TRBJ2-5; the D gene identity is not certain. The origin of this receptor is a man between 18 and 35 years old in good health. CDR3 region: CASSPRAFNGETQYF. The nucleotide sequence is TGCGCCAGCAGCCCCCGGGCCTTCAACGGAGAGACCCAGTACTTC.